Presented here are 32 T cell receptor beta chains from one specimen sequenced in a study of cytomegalovirus exposure and HLA in healthy donors. The PCR was carried out with 60 Vbeta primers and 13 Jbeta primers. Data came from immunoSEQ multiplex PCR; TCRdb stores just in-frame clones and leaves some out. The top ten clones hold less than 2% of a sample with about 120,000 clones, about 81% of them seen once. Specimen: PBMCs. The receptor source for this set is a man between 35 and 55 years old in good health and CMV-seronegative.

The chain has TRBV7-2 and TRBJ1-1; D remains unclear. From germline, CDR1 is SGHTA and CDR2 FQGNSA. This CDR3 contains 14 residues. Trimming took 2 bases from V and 0 from J, leaving 7 bases between them. CDR3 protein: CASSLRGLNTEAFF. DNA of the CDR3: TGTGCCAGCAGCTTAAGAGGGTTGAACACTGAAGCTTTCTTT.

The CDR3 coding sequence is TGTGCCAGCTCGTCCGACAGGATTAATTCACCCCTCCACTTT. It translates to CASSSDRINSPLHF. The chain is built from TRBV18 and TRBJ1-6; TRBD1 is a possible D gene (6 bases). V was trimmed by 6 bases and J by 6 bases, leaving 12 bases between them. CDR1 and CDR2 from the germline V gene are KGHSH and LQKENI. CDR3 length: 14 residues.

CDR3 sequence reads: CASSGQGEATDTQYF. CDR3 coding DNA: TGCGCCAGCAGTGGACAGGGGGAGGCCACAGATACGCAGTATTTT. The rearrangement uses TRBV4-3 and TRBJ2-3; 10 nucleotides align to TRBD1. Germline V lookup: CDR1 LGHNA, CDR2 YSLEER. CDR3 size: 15 residues. V was pared by 6 bases and J by 2 bases, with 5 bases of the junction left unmatched.

The chain couples TRBV29-1 to TRBJ2-1, with D possibly matching TRBD2 (5 bases). Trimming shortened V by 4 bases and J by 9 bases, and 16 bases separated the two germline ends. This CDR3 comprises 13 residues. The germline V gene encodes CDR1 SQVTM and CDR2 ANQGSEA. This chain's CDR3 is CSVGLVEGSEQFF. CDR3 DNA sequence: TGCAGCGTTGGATTGGTAGAGGGCAGTGAGCAGTTCTTC.

The chain employs TRBV5-8 and TRBJ2-7; TRBD1 aligns across 10 bases. The J segment lost 5 bases and the V segment lost 3 bases, leaving 5 bases of the junction unmatched. The CDR3 consists of 14 residues. Germline-derived CDR1 and CDR2 are SGHTS and YDEGEE. The CDR3 bases are TGTGCCAGCAGCTCCGGACAGGGGGTCCACGAGCAGTACTTC. Translation: CASSSGQGVHEQYF.

This clone was detected a few times. An end of the junction does not agree with germline; a read error may underlie this. This sequence joins TRBV6-5 and TRBJ2-1; 9 nucleotides line up with TRBD1. The V gene's germline CDR1 is MNHEY and CDR2 SVGAGI. The CDR3 sequence is 15 residues long. The CDR3 sequence is CASSDSTGGYNEQFF. CDR3 DNA: TGTGCCAGCAGTGACTCGACAGGGGGCTACAATGAGCAGTTCTTC.

A note on this clone: In the same sample, other DNA sequences code for this CDR3. The CDR3 is CASSVRLGGGAPDTQYF. The CDR3 coding sequence is TGTGCCAGCAGCGTCCGCCTCGGCGGGGGGGCGCCAGATACGCAGTATTTT. This sequence joins TRBV7-2 and TRBJ2-3, with 9 bases matching TRBD2. Germline CDR1 is SGHTA and CDR2 is FQGNSA. The CDR3 spans 17 residues. V trimming: 5 bases; J trimming: 4 bases; junction bases outside the gene matches: 13.

The chain recombines TRBV7-7 with TRBJ2-1, with D perhaps matching TRBD1 (5 bases). There are 14 residues in the CDR3. Trimming removed 5 bases at V and 8 bases at J, with 16 bases between. Germline CDR1 SSHAT, CDR2 FNYEAQ (reference sequence). CDR3 region: CASSPTGVYDEQFF. Here the CDR3 DNA reads TGTGCCAGCAGCCCCACAGGCGTCTATGATGAGCAGTTCTTC.

The V gene is TRBV25-1, the J gene TRBJ1-4; 9 bases agree with TRBD1. CDR1 is MGHDK and CDR2 is SYGVNS in the germline V gene. This CDR3 is 17 amino acids long. J lost 0 bases, V lost 3 bases, and 5 bases had no gene match. As DNA, the CDR3 is TGTGCCAGCAGTGACCCCGACAGGGGGGCAACTAATGAAAAACTGTTTTTT. Its translation: CASSDPDRGATNEKLFF.

The gene calls are TRBV18 and TRBJ1-3, with D hard to call. V was shortened by 7 bases and J by 0 bases, with 7 bases between the two germline ends. CDR3 length: 13 residues. Germline V gene lookup returns CDR1 KGHSH and CDR2 LQKENI. The CDR3 loop is CASFSLSGNTIYF. DNA for the CDR3: TGTGCCAGCTTTTCACTCTCTGGAAACACCATATATTTT.

The chain combines TRBV2 with TRBJ1-2; possibly TRBD1 for D (6 bases). Germline V gene sequence: CDR1 SNHLY, CDR2 FYNNEI. The CDR3 spans 15 residues. Trimming removed 4 bases from V and 5 bases from J, with 17 bases in between. The CDR3 DNA reads TGTGCCAGCAGTGGAGTCCCAGGGACAACGTATGGCTACACCTTC. It encodes CASSGVPGTTYGYTF.

The chain joins TRBV30 to TRBJ2-7; 13 nucleotides agree with TRBD2. With 3 bases clipped from V and 4 bases from J, the junction kept 12 bases outside the gene matches. CDR1 GTSNPN and CDR2 SVGIG come from the germline V gene (reference sequence). The CDR3 extends over 17 amino acids. CDR3 sequence (DNA): TGTGCCTGGAGCGACCCCGACCCGGGACTAGCGGGATACGAGCAGTACTTC. Its protein product is CAWSDPDPGLAGYEQYF.

The chain has TRBV5-1 and TRBJ1-1; TRBD1 aligns across 8 bases. This CDR3 is built from 13 residues. CDR1 is SGHRS and CDR2 is YFSETQ in the germline V gene. The trim removed 4 bases at V and 3 bases at J, leaving 2 bases unmatched. CDR3 region: CASSEDRDTEAFF. The DNA of the CDR3 is TGCGCCAGCAGCGAGGACAGGGACACTGAAGCTTTCTTT.

The rearrangement uses TRBV9 and TRBJ2-2, with D hard to call. This CDR3 is 12 amino acids long. CDR1 and CDR2 from the germline V gene are SGDLS and YYNGEE. Trimming pared 5 bases from V and 6 bases from J, leaving 8 bases between. The chain's CDR3 is CASSTGAGELFF. The CDR3, as DNA: TGTGCCAGCAGTACTGGAGCCGGGGAGCTGTTTTTT.

The chain is built from TRBV7-9 and TRBJ1-5; D possibly corresponds to TRBD1 (5 bases). The length of the CDR3 is 13 residues. Germline-derived CDR1 and CDR2 are SEHNR and FQNEAQ (reference sequence). Trimming left V 7 bases short and J 7 bases short, with 14 bases between. This CDR3 is CASTIGGGQPQHF. CDR3 sequence (DNA): TGTGCCAGCACCATTGGGGGGGGGCAGCCCCAGCATTTT.

The J gene is TRBJ2-7, the V gene TRBV30, with a tentative D call TRBD2 (5 bases). Trimming pared 8 bases from V and 0 bases from J, leaving 17 bases between. CDR1 is GTSNPN and CDR2 is SVGIG in the germline V gene (reference sequence). This CDR3 is built from 14 residues. The CDR3 bases are TGTGCCCTGGAAGGGCAAGGGAGCTCCTACGAGCAGTACTTC. As protein: CALEGQGSSYEQYF.

The rearrangement joins TRBV29-1 to TRBJ2-1; a weak D match, TRBD2 (6 bases). This CDR3 is built from 14 residues. Germline assignment: CDR1 SQVTM and CDR2 ANQGSEA. V gave up 2 bases and J gave up 1 base, with 9 bases separating them. CDR3 bases: TGCAGCGTTGAAAACCGGGAGTCCTACAATGAGCAGTTCTTC. Amino acids: CSVENRESYNEQFF.

The chain links TRBV6-4 to TRBJ2-3; a possible D gene is TRBD2 (6 bases). Deletions cut 4 bases from V and 5 bases from J, with 10 bases between. The germline V gene encodes CDR1 MRHNA and CDR2 SNTAGT. The CDR3 loop spans 13 amino acids. The CDR3 nucleotides are TGTGCCAGCAGTGCACTAGCTGGAGATACGCAGTATTTT. Amino acids: CASSALAGDTQYF.

The rearrangement uses TRBV28 and TRBJ2-5; 8 bases match TRBD1. Trimming took 5 bases from V and 5 from J; bases not matched to a gene: 13. Germline CDR1 reads MDHEN; CDR2 reads SYDVKM. This CDR3 is built from 16 residues. This chain's CDR3 is CASSTPGGSTAETQYF. CDR3 DNA sequence: TGTGCCAGCAGTACCCCAGGGGGCTCAACTGCGGAGACCCAGTACTTC. Based on the CDR3 plus reference TRBV28 and TRBJ2-5, the full variable domain is DVKVTQSSRYLVKRTGEKVFLECVQDMDHENMFWYRQDPGLGLRLIYFSYDVKMKEKGDIPEGYSVSREKKERFSLILESASTNQTSMYLCASSTPGGSTAETQYFGPGTRLLVL.

The rearrangement uses TRBV5-4 and TRBJ1-3; TRBD1 matches 9 bases. Germline trimming cut 4 bases from V and 0 bases from J; bases unmatched to any gene: 8. The CDR3 runs 17 residues. Germline CDR1 reads SGHNT; CDR2 reads YYREEE (reference sequence). The CDR3 DNA reads as TGTGCCAGCAGCCTCGGGACAGGGCATAACTCTGGAAACACCATATATTTT. Amino acid sequence: CASSLGTGHNSGNTIYF. The entire variable domain, with the rest obtained from reference TRBV5-4 and TRBJ1-3, is as follows: ETGVTQSPTHLIKTRGQQVTLRCSSQSGHNTVSWYQQALGQGPQFIFQYYREEENGRGNFPPRFSGLQFPNYSSELNVNALELDDSALYLCASSLGTGHNSGNTIYFGEGSWLTVV.

The J gene is TRBJ1-4, the V gene TRBV30, with D tentatively TRBD1 (5 bases). Germline V gives CDR1 GTSNPN, CDR2 SVGIG (reference sequence). V was trimmed by 2 bases and J by 7 bases, leaving 14 bases between them. This CDR3 has 14 amino acids. As DNA, the CDR3 is TGTGCCTGGAGTCTGAAGGGGCTGGGTGAAAAACTGTTTTTT. Translation gives CAWSLKGLGEKLFF.

This rearrangement joins TRBV9 to TRBJ1-2; D not resolved. The length of the CDR3 is 12 residues. V was trimmed by 1 base and J by 8 bases, leaving 9 bases between them. CDR1 and CDR2 from the germline V gene are SGDLS and YYNGEE. The CDR3 reads CASSVPGGGYTF. Written as DNA, the CDR3 is TGTGCCAGCAGCGTACCAGGAGGGGGCTACACCTTC.

The chain recombines TRBV20-1 with TRBJ1-1; D gene ambiguous. Trimming shortened V by 5 bases and J by 4 bases, and 8 bases separated the two germline ends. Germline V CDR1 and CDR2: DFQATT, SNEGSKA (reference sequence). The CDR3 runs to 11 residues. In DNA, the CDR3 is TGCAGTGCTCGGGAGGCCACTGAAGCTTTCTTT. Protein sequence: CSAREATEAFF.

The chain has TRBV6-1 and TRBJ2-7, with 11 bases fitting TRBD1. Germline CDR1 reads MNHNS; CDR2 reads SASEGT. With V trimmed by 9 bases and J by 4 bases, 8 bases remained unmatched. This CDR3 is 14 amino acids long. CDR3 nucleotide sequence: TGTGCCAGTACACAACGGGACAGGGGGTACGAGCAGTACTTC. Translation gives CASTQRDRGYEQYF.

This clone was seen more than once but under ten times. The CDR3: CASSFGGAGNQPQHF. The CDR3 DNA sequence: TGTGCCAGCAGCTTCGGGGGGGCCGGTAATCAGCCCCAGCATTTT. The V and J genes are TRBV7-2 and TRBJ1-5, with D possibly matching TRBD1 (6 bases). CDR3 size: 15 residues. The germline V gene encodes CDR1 SGHTA and CDR2 FQGNSA. Trimming removed 3 bases from V and 4 bases from J, with 13 bases in between.

The rearrangement uses TRBV29-1 and TRBJ2-4, with a weak D call TRBD2 (6 bases). Germline V CDR1 and CDR2: SQVTM, ANQGSEA. The CDR3 spans 11 residues. Trimming removed 2 bases at V and 13 bases at J, with 12 bases between. CDR3 residues: CSVEKASAQYF. The CDR3 DNA is TGCAGCGTTGAAAAGGCTAGCGCGCAGTACTTC. Supplemented by reference TRBV29-1 and TRBJ2-4, the full variable domain reads SAVISQKPSRDICQRGTSLTIQCQVDSQVTMMFWYRQQPGQSLTLIATANQGSEATYESGFVIDKFPISRPNLTFSTLTVSNMSPEDSSIYLCSVEKASAQYFGAGTRLSVL.

The chain recombines TRBV28 with TRBJ2-7, with TRBD1 matching over 10 bases. Trimming removed 6 bases from V and 2 bases from J; junction bases left unmatched: 1. In germline, CDR1 is MDHEN, CDR2 SYDVKM. This CDR3 spans 13 amino acids. CDR3 coding DNA: TGTGCCAGCAGGGGGACAGGGGCCTACGAGCAGTACTTC. Residues: CASRGTGAYEQYF.

This clone was seen once. CDR3 in DNA: TGTGCCAGCAGCCAGGAGGCGGGGGCAAAGGACACTGAAGCTTTCTTT. It encodes CASSQEAGAKDTEAFF. The chain recombines TRBV6-9 with TRBJ1-1; D may be TRBD1 (6 bases). The CDR3 has 16 residues. The ends were cut back, 6 bases at V and 3 bases at J, with 20 bases in the middle. Germline lookup yields CDR1 MNHGY and CDR2 SVAAGI.

The chain combines TRBV10-3 with TRBJ1-3; 7 bases are shared with TRBD1. The CDR3 runs 14 residues. V shed 2 bases, J shed 7 bases, and the junction held 5 bases outside the gene matches. Germline lookup yields CDR1 ENHRY and CDR2 SYGVKD. CDR3 protein: CAISEKSGGNTIYF. In nucleotides, the CDR3 is TGTGCCATCAGTGAGAAGTCAGGGGGGAACACCATATATTTT.

The chain joins TRBV7-8 to TRBJ2-5; D gene ambiguous. Germline V CDR1 and CDR2: SGHVS, FQNEAQ. This CDR3 is built from 12 residues. Trimming cost V 2 bases and J 5 bases, with 6 bases left between them. The CDR3 DNA is TGTGCCAGCAGCTTACATCGGGAGACCCAGTACTTC. It encodes CASSLHRETQYF.

DNA for the CDR3: TGTGCCAGCAGCTTACACCCCAGGGAGGGGACTGGAAACACCATATATTTT. Translation gives CASSLHPREGTGNTIYF. This rearrangement joins TRBV11-2 to TRBJ1-3; weak D call: TRBD1 (5 bases). The CDR3 is made up of 17 amino acids. Trimming stripped 2 bases from V and 2 bases from J, with 16 bases between. The V gene's germline CDR1 is SGHAT and CDR2 FQNNGV.

This clone showed up just once. This chain connects TRBV5-8 to TRBJ2-1, with D possibly being TRBD2 (6 bases). This CDR3 has 18 residues. CDR1 and CDR2 (germline): SGHTS, YDEGEE. Trimming removed 0 bases from V and 1 base from J, with 17 bases in between. The CDR3 loop is CASSLAIEVLASYNEQFF. CDR3 nucleotide sequence: TGTGCCAGCAGCTTGGCGATCGAGGTACTAGCTTCCTACAATGAGCAGTTCTTC.